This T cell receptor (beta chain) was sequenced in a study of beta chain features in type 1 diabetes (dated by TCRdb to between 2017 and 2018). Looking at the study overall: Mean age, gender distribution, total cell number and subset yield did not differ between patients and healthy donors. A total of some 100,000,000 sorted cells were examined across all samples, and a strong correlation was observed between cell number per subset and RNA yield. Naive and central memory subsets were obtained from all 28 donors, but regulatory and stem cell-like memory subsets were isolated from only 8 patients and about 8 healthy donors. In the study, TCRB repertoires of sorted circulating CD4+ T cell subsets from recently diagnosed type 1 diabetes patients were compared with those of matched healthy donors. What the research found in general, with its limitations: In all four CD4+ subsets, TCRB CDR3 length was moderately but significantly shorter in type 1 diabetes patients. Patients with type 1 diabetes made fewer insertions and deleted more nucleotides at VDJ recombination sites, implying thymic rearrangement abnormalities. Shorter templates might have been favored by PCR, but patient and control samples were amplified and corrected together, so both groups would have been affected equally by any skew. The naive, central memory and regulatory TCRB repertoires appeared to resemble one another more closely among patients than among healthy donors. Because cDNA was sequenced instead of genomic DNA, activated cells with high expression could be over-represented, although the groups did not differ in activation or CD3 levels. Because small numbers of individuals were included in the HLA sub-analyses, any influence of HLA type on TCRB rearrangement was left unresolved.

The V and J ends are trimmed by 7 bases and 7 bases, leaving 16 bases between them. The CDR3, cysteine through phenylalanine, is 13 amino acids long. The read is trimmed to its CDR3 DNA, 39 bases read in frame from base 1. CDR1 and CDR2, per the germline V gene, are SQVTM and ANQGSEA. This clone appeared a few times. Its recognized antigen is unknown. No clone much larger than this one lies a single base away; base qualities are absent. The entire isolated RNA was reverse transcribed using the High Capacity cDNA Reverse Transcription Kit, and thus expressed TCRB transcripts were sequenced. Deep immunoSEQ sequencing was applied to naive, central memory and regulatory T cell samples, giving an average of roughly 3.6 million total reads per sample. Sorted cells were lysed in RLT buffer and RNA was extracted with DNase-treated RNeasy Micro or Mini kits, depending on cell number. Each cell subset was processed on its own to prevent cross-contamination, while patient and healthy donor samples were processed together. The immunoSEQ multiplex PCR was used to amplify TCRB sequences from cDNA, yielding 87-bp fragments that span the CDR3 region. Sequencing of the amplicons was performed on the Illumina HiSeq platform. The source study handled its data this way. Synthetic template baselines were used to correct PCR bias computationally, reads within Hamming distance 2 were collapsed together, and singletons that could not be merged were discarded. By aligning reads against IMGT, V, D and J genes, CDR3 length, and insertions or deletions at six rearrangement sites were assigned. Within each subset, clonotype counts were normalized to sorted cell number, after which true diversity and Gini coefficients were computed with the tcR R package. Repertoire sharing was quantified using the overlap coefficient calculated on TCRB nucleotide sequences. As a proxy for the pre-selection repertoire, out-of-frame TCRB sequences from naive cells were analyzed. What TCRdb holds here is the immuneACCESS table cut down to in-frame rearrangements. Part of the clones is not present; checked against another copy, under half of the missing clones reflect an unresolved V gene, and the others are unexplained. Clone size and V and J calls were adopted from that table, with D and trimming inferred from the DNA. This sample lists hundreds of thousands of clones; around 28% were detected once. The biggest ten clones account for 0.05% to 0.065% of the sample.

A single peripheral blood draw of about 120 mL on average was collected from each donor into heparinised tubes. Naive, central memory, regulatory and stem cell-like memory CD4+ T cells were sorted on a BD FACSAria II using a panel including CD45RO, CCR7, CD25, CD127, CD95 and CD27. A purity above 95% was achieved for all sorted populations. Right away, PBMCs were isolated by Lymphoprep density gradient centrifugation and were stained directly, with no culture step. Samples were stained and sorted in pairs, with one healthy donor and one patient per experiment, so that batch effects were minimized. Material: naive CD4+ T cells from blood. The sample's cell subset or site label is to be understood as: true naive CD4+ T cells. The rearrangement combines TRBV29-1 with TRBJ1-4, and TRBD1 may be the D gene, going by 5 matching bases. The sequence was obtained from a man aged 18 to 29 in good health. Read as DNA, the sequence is TGCAGCGCCCGCGGGACCGCGGGTGAAAAACTGTTTTTT. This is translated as CSARGTAGEKLFF.